The next 19 T cell receptor beta chains were all read from a single sample in a study of blood T cell repertoires in COVID-19. TCRdb keeps only in-frame clones here, not all; method: immunoSEQ multiplex PCR. This sample has roughly 70,000 clones, with about nine tenths found just once. Material for sequencing was peripheral blood. The receptors come from a man aged 50-60 years with COVID-19, enrolled during active disease.

V is TRBV7-2 and J is TRBJ2-1; a weak D match, TRBD2 (5 bases). The V end lost 7 bases, the J end lost 1 base, and 20 bases lay between the germline ends. The length of the CDR3 is 17 residues. Germline assignment: CDR1 SGHTA and CDR2 FQGNSA. The CDR3 bases are TGTGCCAGCATTTTAGACGCGGGTGGAGTTTCCTACAATGAGCAGTTCTTC. Encoded protein: CASILDAGGVSYNEQFF.

V usage is TRBV19 and J usage is TRBJ1-2; 8 nucleotides match TRBD1. The CDR3 extends over 12 amino acids. Germline trimming cut 7 bases from V and 8 bases from J; bases unmatched to any gene: 6. Germline assignment: CDR1 LNHDA and CDR2 SQIVND (reference sequence). For the CDR3, the DNA is TGTGCCAGTATTGGACAGGGTAACGGCTACACCTTC. Residues: CASIGQGNGYTF.

This sequence joins TRBV14 and TRBJ2-7; D call uncertain. Germline CDR1 reads SGHDN; CDR2 reads FVKESK. Trimming cost V 4 bases and J 3 bases, with 10 bases left between them. The CDR3 is 13 amino acids. The CDR3 DNA reads TGTGCCAGCAGCCCCCGAACTGACTACGAGCAGTACTTC. This sequence encodes CASSPRTDYEQYF.

The rearrangement uses TRBV29-1 and TRBJ1-1, with TRBD1 as a possible D gene (5 bases). V was shortened by 4 bases and J by 7 bases, with 7 bases between the two germline ends. The CDR3 length is 10 residues. Germline V gives CDR1 SQVTM, CDR2 ANQGSEA. In nucleotides, the CDR3 is TGCAGCGTTGTGGGGCTTGAAGCTTTCTTT. As protein: CSVVGLEAFF.

This clone has only one observation. J is TRBJ2-1 and V is TRBV6-4, with a weak D call TRBD2 (7 bases). The germline gives CDR1 MRHNA, CDR2 SNTAGT. CDR3 size: 11 residues. The germline V and J ends were trimmed by 8 bases and 8 bases, with 10 bases remaining between them. Here the CDR3 DNA reads TGTGCCAGCGGGAGGGGGGATGAGCAGTTCTTC. Protein sequence: CASGRGDEQFF.

This clone was recorded only once. The chain recombines TRBV5-4 with TRBJ2-3; tentatively, D is TRBD2 (5 bases). The CDR3 contains 19 residues. V gave up 4 bases and J gave up 7 bases, with 31 bases separating them. Germline CDR1 and CDR2: SGHNT and YYREEE (reference sequence). CDR3 in DNA: TGTGCCAGCAGCACGAAGCGGCTTGGCCCGGCCGAGCAGCGATATACGCAGTATTTT. Translated, it gives CASSTKRLGPAEQRYTQYF.

The table lists this clone with a count of one. The chain uses TRBV4-1 and TRBJ1-2, with 9 bases lining up with TRBD1. This CDR3 region has 14 residues. The ends lost 4 bases at V and 8 bases at J; junction bases unmatched: 8. CDR1 and CDR2 (germline): MGHRA, YSYEKL. CDR3 sequence: CASSPLGQGRGYTF. The CDR3, as DNA: TGCGCCAGCAGCCCCCTGGGACAGGGAAGGGGCTACACCTTC.

This clone was recorded once. V is TRBV19 and J is TRBJ1-1; D not certain. The CDR3 spans 15 residues. V was trimmed by 0 bases and J by 1 base, leaving 9 bases between them. Germline values: CDR1 LNHDA, CDR2 SQIVND (reference sequence). DNA of the CDR3: TGTGCCAGTAGTATAGAGGCAACTAGGAACACTGAAGCTTTCTTT. The encoded protein is CASSIEATRNTEAFF.

The chain couples TRBV5-1 to TRBJ1-1, with 7 bases that match TRBD1. This CDR3 is built from 15 residues. Per germline, CDR1 SGHRS and CDR2 YFSETQ. Unmatched junction bases numbered 3, after V lost 0 bases and J lost 1 base. The CDR3 region is CASSLVAGGNTEAFF. CDR3 nucleotide sequence: TGCGCCAGCAGCTTGGTCGCAGGGGGGAACACTGAAGCTTTCTTT.

This clone was seen a few times. V and J are TRBV11-1 and TRBJ2-4; perhaps TRBD1 as D (6 bases). Germline CDR1 and CDR2: SGHAT and FQDESV (reference sequence). The germline V and J ends were trimmed by 7 bases and 7 bases, with 17 bases remaining between them. The CDR3 has 14 residues. The CDR3 sequence: CASTDGRGVNIQYF. CDR3 nucleotide sequence: TGTGCCAGCACCGACGGCAGGGGAGTGAACATTCAGTACTTC.

This chain links TRBV7-6 with TRBJ2-7, with a possible D match to TRBD2 (6 bases). Per germline, CDR1 SGHVS and CDR2 FNYEAQ. V lost 3 bases and J lost 3, with 15 bases in between. The CDR3 is 15 residues long. This chain's CDR3 is CASSLTGTQHYEQYF. CDR3 nucleotides: TGTGCCAGCAGCTTGACCGGGACTCAACACTACGAGCAGTACTTC.

This rearrangement joins TRBV27 to TRBJ2-7, with D perhaps matching TRBD1 (5 bases). CDR1 is MNHEY and CDR2 is SMNVEV in the germline V gene (reference sequence). Trimming pared 2 bases from V and 6 bases from J, leaving 14 bases between. The CDR3 runs to 14 residues. DNA for the CDR3: TGTGCCAGCAGTTTAGGGCAGGGAATGGGCGAGCAGTACGTC. Protein: CASSLGQGMGEQYV.

CDR3 sequence: CASSLVVAGVKTGELFF. The CDR3 nucleotides are TGCGCCAGCAGCTTGGTGGTAGCGGGAGTGAAAACCGGGGAGCTGTTTTTT. The V call is TRBV5-1, the J call TRBJ2-2; 9 nucleotides align to TRBD2. The CDR3 runs to 17 residues. CDR1 SGHRS and CDR2 YFSETQ come from the germline V gene. Unmatched junction bases numbered 8, after V lost 0 bases and J lost 5 bases.

This chain links TRBV6-2 or TRBV6-3 with TRBJ2-3, with D perhaps matching TRBD1 (5 bases). V was clipped by 3 bases and J by 6 bases, with 22 bases between them. The length of the CDR3 is 17 residues. Germline V gene data show CDR1 as MNHEY and CDR2 as SVGEGT. The DNA of the CDR3 is TGTGCCAGCAGTTATGATTGGACAAAGATTGATGTGGATACGCAGTATTTT. It specifies CASSYDWTKIDVDTQYF.

This clone was detected only once. The V call is TRBV9, the J call TRBJ1-1; perhaps TRBD1 as D (5 bases). The length of the CDR3 is 14 residues. From germline, CDR1 is SGDLS and CDR2 YYNGEE. Trimming took off 2 bases at V and 2 bases at J, with 10 bases between the two ends. CDR3 region: CASSVSDSNTEAFF. The CDR3 DNA follows: TGTGCCAGCAGCGTCTCTGACAGCAACACTGAAGCTTTCTTT. The entire variable domain, with the rest obtained from reference TRBV9 and TRBJ1-1, is as follows: DSGVTQTPKHLITATGQRVTLRCSPRSGDLSVYWYQQSLDQGLQFLIQYYNGEERAKGNILERFSAQQFPDLHSELNLSSLELGDSALYFCASSVSDSNTEAFFGQGTRLTVV.

The chain employs TRBV10-3 and TRBJ1-2; 7 bases line up with TRBD1. The CDR3 runs 13 residues. Germline-derived CDR1 and CDR2 are ENHRY and SYGVKD. V was pared by 6 bases and J by 6 bases, with 7 bases of the junction left unmatched. The CDR3 sequence: CAIRLTGRDGYTF. Written as DNA, the CDR3 is TGTGCCATCAGATTGACAGGGCGAGATGGCTACACCTTC.

This clone came up once. The chain is built from TRBV30 and TRBJ2-2; 9 bases map to TRBD1. Germline trimming cut 1 base from V and 1 base from J; bases unmatched to any gene: 4. The CDR3 has 16 amino acids. CDR1 is GTSNPN and CDR2 is SVGIG in the germline V gene (reference sequence). The chain's CDR3 is CAWSAPTGGNTGELFF. The DNA of the CDR3 is TGTGCCTGGAGTGCCCCGACAGGGGGGAACACCGGGGAGCTGTTTTTT.

The J gene is TRBJ2-1, the V gene TRBV5-5, with 7 nucleotides matching TRBD1. CDR3 length: 16 amino acids. Germline trimming cut 1 base from V and 3 bases from J; bases unmatched to any gene: 7. CDR1 SGHKS and CDR2 YYEKEE come from the germline V gene (reference sequence). In nucleotides, the CDR3 is TGTGCCAGCAGCTTGACAACCGGACAGGTCTACAATGAGCAGTTCTTC. This gives the protein CASSLTTGQVYNEQFF.

The chain couples TRBV5-1 to TRBJ1-3, with a weak D call TRBD1 (5 bases). V dropped 4 bases and J dropped 0 bases, with 11 bases sitting between them. The V gene's germline CDR1 is SGHRS and CDR2 YFSETQ. The CDR3 loop spans 15 amino acids. Written as DNA, the CDR3 is TGCGCCAGCAGCGAGACAGTCCTCTCTGGAAACACCATATATTTT. It encodes CASSETVLSGNTIYF. The full variable domain, rest sourced from reference TRBV5-1 and TRBJ1-3, is KAGVTQTPRYLIKTRGQQVTLSCSPISGHRSVSWYQQTPGQGLQFLFEYFSETQRNKGNFPGRFSGRQFSNSRSEMNVSTLELGDSALYLCASSETVLSGNTIYFGEGSWLTVV.